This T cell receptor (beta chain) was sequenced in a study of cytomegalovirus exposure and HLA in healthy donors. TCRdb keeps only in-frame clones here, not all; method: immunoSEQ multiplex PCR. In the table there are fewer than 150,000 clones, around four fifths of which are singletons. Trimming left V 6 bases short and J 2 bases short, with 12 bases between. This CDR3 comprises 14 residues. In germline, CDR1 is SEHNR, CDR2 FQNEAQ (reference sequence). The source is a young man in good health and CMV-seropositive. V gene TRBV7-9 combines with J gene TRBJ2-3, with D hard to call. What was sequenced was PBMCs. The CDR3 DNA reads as TGTGCCAGCAGGCAGTCGCCCCCCACAGATACGCAGTATTTT. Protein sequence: CASRQSPPTDTQYF.